These 32 T cell receptor beta chains were sequenced from one sample in a study of identical twins. TCRdb independently ran MiXCR on the 5' RACE reads; one entry per CDR3 protein. Here the sample spans about 220,000 distinct CDR3 sequences, around 6.8% being singletons. This sample also appeared in a second study, on yellow fever vaccine responses in identical twins.

The sequenced sample consisted of memory (CD45RO+) T cells sorted from blood. These receptors were collected from a woman aged 18-35 years in good health.

This clonotype was counted a few times. The genes are TRBV7-2 and TRBJ2-7; no firm D call. The germline gives CDR1 SGHTA, CDR2 FQGNSA. This CDR3 spans 13 amino acids. Trimming stripped 1 base from V and 7 bases from J, with 11 bases between. This CDR3 reads CASSLDWVLEQYF. The CDR3, as DNA: TGTGCCAGCAGCTTAGACTGGGTTCTGGAGCAGTACTTC.

The rearrangement uses TRBV28 and TRBJ2-1; TRBD2 agrees at 8 bases. Germline values: CDR1 MDHEN, CDR2 SYDVKM. V shed 5 bases, J shed 4 bases, and the junction held 7 bases outside the gene matches. The CDR3 totals 15 residues. The CDR3 DNA is TGTGCCAGCAGTCCCTCCAGCGGGAGATACAATGAGCAGTTCTTC. It is translated as CASSPSSGRYNEQFF.

This clonotype was found a few times. CDR3 in amino acids: CSARESTGSKDIQYF. CDR3 DNA: TGCAGTGCTAGAGAGAGCACAGGGAGTAAGGACATTCAGTACTTC. The V call is TRBV20-1, the J call TRBJ2-4; D might be TRBD1 (6 bases). V was clipped by 0 bases and J by 8 bases, with 17 bases between them. Germline V gene sequence: CDR1 DFQATT, CDR2 SNEGSKA (reference sequence). The CDR3 length is 15 residues.

This clonotype was picked up many times. The chain combines TRBV24-1 with TRBJ1-5; no firm D call. V lost 9 bases, J lost 9 bases, and 8 bases lay in between. The CDR3 totals 10 residues. Germline V gene data show CDR1 as KGHDR and CDR2 as SFDVKD. The CDR3 protein is CATLQRPQHF. CDR3 nucleotide sequence: TGTGCCACCCTCCAACGGCCCCAGCATTTT.

This clonotype occurred a few times. The rearrangement joins TRBV7-2 to TRBJ2-1, with TRBD2 identical over 10 bases. With V trimmed by 2 bases and J by 4 bases, 8 bases remained unmatched. The CDR3 extends over 17 amino acids. Germline V gene lookup returns CDR1 SGHTA and CDR2 FQGNSA. CDR3 sequence (DNA): TGTGCCAGCAGCTTAATCAGCGGGGGGGCAAAGTACAATGAGCAGTTCTTC. The encoded protein is CASSLISGGAKYNEQFF.

The chain has TRBV6-2 or TRBV6-3 and TRBJ2-7; 9 bases fit TRBD2. This CDR3 region has 15 residues. CDR1 and CDR2 from the germline V gene are MNHEY and SVGEGT. The V segment lost 5 bases and the J segment 6 bases; nucleotides outside the gene matches: 11. CDR3 nucleotide sequence: TGTGCCAGCAGTCCCCTAGCTTTAGCGGGAGTCGAGCAGTACTTC. It yields the protein CASSPLALAGVEQYF.

This chain links TRBV18 with TRBJ2-1; 11 bases are a match to TRBD2. The CDR3 has 18 residues. After removal of 4 bases from V and 4 bases from J, the junction contained 12 bases not matched to a gene. Germline values: CDR1 KGHSH, CDR2 LQKENI. This CDR3 reads CASSHSTGSSGGYNEQFF. CDR3 bases: TGTGCCAGCTCACACTCGACGGGTTCTAGCGGGGGGTACAATGAGCAGTTCTTC.

This clonotype was picked up many times. This chain links TRBV3-1 with TRBJ2-7; the D is unclear. V gave up 0 bases and J gave up 4 bases, with 13 bases separating them. The CDR3 extends over 15 amino acids. CDR1 LGHDT and CDR2 YNNKEL come from the germline V gene (reference sequence). CDR3 nucleotides: TGTGCCAGCAGCCAAGACGTTACAAGGGCGTACGAGCAGTACTTC. Translated: CASSQDVTRAYEQYF.

This clonotype turned up a few times. The rearrangement joins TRBV30 to TRBJ1-5, with D uncertain. This CDR3 is 13 amino acids long. Germline-derived CDR1 and CDR2 are GTSNPN and SVGIG (reference sequence). Trimming shortened V by 0 bases and J by 5 bases, and 8 bases separated the two germline ends. In DNA, the CDR3 is TGTGCCTGGAGTGTATGGAGGGATCAGCCCCAGCATTTT. Protein sequence: CAWSVWRDQPQHF.

This clonotype was counted between two and nine times. The V gene is TRBV6-1, the J gene TRBJ1-5; no clear D gene. Germline V gives CDR1 MNHNS, CDR2 SASEGT. CDR3 size: 14 residues. The V and J ends lost 4 bases and 6 bases respectively, with 13 bases between them. The CDR3, as DNA: TGTGCCAGCAGTGGAGGCCAAGAAGGTCAGCCCCAGCATTTT. Amino acids: CASSGGQEGQPQHF.

This clonotype was detected a few times. The V gene is TRBV7-9, the J gene TRBJ1-1; possible D gene TRBD1, 5 bases. With 7 bases removed from V and 0 bases from J, the gap between germline ends came to 12 bases. This CDR3 is built from 14 residues. Looked up from germline, CDR1 is SEHNR and CDR2 is FQNEAQ (reference sequence). The CDR3 DNA is TGTGCCAGCACCCGAGGAGGGGTGAACACTGAAGCTTTCTTT. Encoded protein: CASTRGGVNTEAFF.

This clonotype was observed many times. The chain has TRBV7-2 and TRBJ2-1; TRBD2 agrees at 9 bases. CDR1 and CDR2 from the germline V gene are SGHTA and FQGNSA. CDR3 length equals 15 residues. V trimming: 5 bases; J trimming: 7 bases; junction bases outside the gene matches: 9. The CDR3 reads CASSDSGSKRNEQFF. The CDR3 bases are TGTGCCAGCAGCGATAGCGGGAGTAAGAGGAATGAGCAGTTCTTC.

This clonotype was counted only a few times. CDR3 nucleotides: TGTGCCAGCAGTTACTCCCAGGGTCTTAATTACAATGAGCAGTTCTTC. Translation: CASSYSQGLNYNEQFF. The genes are TRBV6-2 or TRBV6-3 and TRBJ2-1; tentatively, D is TRBD1 (5 bases). V was shortened by 0 bases and J by 4 bases, with 13 bases between the two germline ends. The CDR3 spans 16 residues. Per germline, CDR1 MNHEY and CDR2 SVGEGT.

Ten or more counts support this clonotype. The chain employs TRBV7-2 and TRBJ2-1; D may be TRBD2 (6 bases). The germline V gene has CDR1 SGHTA and CDR2 FQGNSA. The CDR3 spans 13 residues. Deletions cut 4 bases from V and 8 bases from J, with 12 bases between. The CDR3 sequence is CASSSGGSDEQFF. CDR3 in DNA: TGTGCCAGCAGCTCCGGGGGTTCCGATGAGCAGTTCTTC.

This clonotype occurred a few times. The gene calls are TRBV20-1 and TRBJ1-2; D gene ambiguous. V dropped 0 bases and J dropped 2 bases, with 13 bases sitting between them. CDR3 length equals 15 residues. Looked up from germline, CDR1 is DFQATT and CDR2 is SNEGSKA (reference sequence). Here the CDR3 reads CSARDLFQENYGYTF. The CDR3 nucleotides are TGCAGTGCTAGAGATTTATTTCAGGAAAACTATGGCTACACCTTC.

The table lists this clonotype with many counts. This chain connects TRBV6-2 or TRBV6-3 to TRBJ1-5; D uncertain. This CDR3 is built from 12 residues. CDR1 is MNHEY and CDR2 is SVGEGT in the germline V gene. V lost 0 bases and J 6 bases, leaving 3 bases between the germline ends. The CDR3, as DNA: TGTGCCAGCAGTTACTCGAGTCAGCCCCAGCATTTT. Encoded protein: CASSYSSQPQHF.

V is TRBV9 and J is TRBJ1-2; D gene uncertain. Between the trimmed V and J ends, which lost 4 bases and 6 bases, there was a span of 7 bases. The CDR3 spans 11 residues. Looked up from germline, CDR1 is SGDLS and CDR2 is YYNGEE. CDR3 DNA sequence: TGTGCCAGCAGCCCTGCAGATGGCTACACCTTC. This encodes CASSPADGYTF.

A few counts support this clonotype. The genes are TRBV7-9 and TRBJ2-1; TRBD1 matches 12 bases. From germline, CDR1 is SEHNR and CDR2 FQNEAQ (reference sequence). The CDR3 length is 15 residues. Losses at the gene ends were 5 bases for V and 8 bases for J; bases not matched to a gene: 7. DNA of the CDR3: TGTGCCAGCAGCCTGAGGGGGACAGGGGGCGATGAGCAGTTCTTC. It yields the protein CASSLRGTGGDEQFF.

This clonotype was found many times. This chain links TRBV6-1 with TRBJ2-3; 13 nucleotides line up with TRBD2. The CDR3 has 16 residues. Germline V gives CDR1 MNHNS, CDR2 SASEGT. Germline trimming cut 7 bases from V and 4 bases from J; bases unmatched to any gene: 8. CDR3 sequence (DNA): TGTGCCAGCACAGGGACTAGCGGGACCTTATCAGATACGCAGTATTTT. This sequence encodes CASTGTSGTLSDTQYF.

The rearrangement uses TRBV11-3 and TRBJ2-2; unclear D gene. In germline, CDR1 is SGHNT, CDR2 YENEEA. The CDR3 covers 14 residues. Trimming removed 1 base from V and 7 bases from J, with 10 bases in between. CDR3 DNA: TGTGCCAGCAGCTTAGGACGACGGAACGGGGAGCTGTTTTTT. It codes for CASSLGRRNGELFF.

This clonotype was counted ten times or more. This chain connects TRBV24-1 to TRBJ2-4; the match to TRBD1 covers 7 bases. V was clipped by 4 bases and J by 6 bases; unmatched bases: 5. From germline, CDR1 is KGHDR and CDR2 SFDVKD. This CDR3 has 14 residues. This CDR3 reads CATSESGQLNIQYF. The CDR3, as DNA: TGTGCCACCAGTGAGTCGGGACAGCTAAACATTCAGTACTTC.

The genes are TRBV7-3 and TRBJ2-1; D not certain. This CDR3 contains 14 residues. Germline V gene sequence: CDR1 SGHTA, CDR2 FQGTGA. Trimming stripped 6 bases from V and 6 bases from J, with 15 bases between. CDR3 amino acids: CASSQTSKGNEQFF. CDR3 in DNA: TGTGCCAGCAGTCAAACGTCCAAGGGCAATGAGCAGTTCTTC.

This clonotype was counted at least ten times. The rearrangement joins TRBV7-2 to TRBJ1-5, with D unresolved. V shed 1 base and J shed 2 bases, with 9 bases lying between them. The CDR3 is made up of 15 amino acids. The germline gives CDR1 SGHTA, CDR2 FQGNSA. The chain's CDR3 is CASSLGDFGNQPQHF. CDR3 bases: TGTGCCAGCAGCTTAGGGGATTTTGGCAATCAGCCCCAGCATTTT.

V is TRBV25-1 and J is TRBJ1-2, with 8 positions matching TRBD1. V was pared by 3 bases and J by 0 bases, with 6 bases of the junction left unmatched. This CDR3 comprises 16 residues. Germline CDR1 is MGHDK and CDR2 is SYGVNS. The CDR3 protein is CASSDLTGEANYGYTF. The CDR3 DNA follows: TGTGCCAGCAGTGACCTGACAGGGGAGGCTAACTATGGCTACACCTTC.

This clonotype was picked up many times. This chain links TRBV11-2 with TRBJ1-5, with D maybe TRBD1 (6 bases). The V end lost 4 bases, the J end lost 5 bases, and 12 bases lay between the germline ends. The germline CDR1 and CDR2 sequences are SGHAT and FQNNGV. The CDR3 spans 14 residues. In DNA form, the CDR3 reads TGTGCCAGCAGCTCGGGCAGGGGCGATCAGCCCCAGCATTTT. This translates into CASSSGRGDQPQHF.

This chain uses TRBV6-1 with TRBJ2-5; 9 nucleotides match TRBD1. The CDR3 has 15 amino acids. The V gene end was trimmed by 4 bases and the J gene end by 5 bases; junction bases not matched to a gene: 8. Germline CDR1 reads MNHNS; CDR2 reads SASEGT. The CDR3 reads CASSGTGGAGETQYF. The CDR3 region has the DNA TGTGCCAGCAGTGGAACAGGGGGCGCAGGGGAGACCCAGTACTTC.

The chain uses TRBV20-1 and TRBJ2-7, with 8 bases matching TRBD2. Unmatched junction bases numbered 11, after V lost 6 bases and J lost 4 bases. Germline V gene data show CDR1 as DFQATT and CDR2 as SNEGSKA (reference sequence). The CDR3 sequence is 14 residues long. The CDR3 DNA sequence: TGCAGTGCCGAACCGGGACTAGTCCAATACGAGCAGTACTTC. It is translated as CSAEPGLVQYEQYF.

This clonotype was picked up many times. The chain has TRBV28 and TRBJ2-1, with 8 bases identical to TRBD1. CDR3 length: 14 residues. J gave up 6 bases and V 3 bases, and 4 bases lay outside the gene matches. The germline gives CDR1 MDHEN, CDR2 SYDVKM. In DNA form, the CDR3 reads TGTGCCAGCAGTTTGCTTACAGGGGGCAATGAGCAGTTCTTC. Translated: CASSLLTGGNEQFF.

This CDR3 reads CASSQGGSGSDIQYF. CDR3 DNA: TGCGCCAGCAGCCAAGGTGGTAGCGGGAGTGACATTCAGTACTTC. The chain recombines TRBV4-3 with TRBJ2-4, with TRBD2 identical over 9 bases. CDR3 length: 15 amino acids. V gave up 1 base and J gave up 8 bases; unmatched junction bases: 6. CDR1 is LGHNA and CDR2 is YSLEER in the germline V gene.

This clonotype was seen more than once but under ten times. The chain joins TRBV13 to TRBJ2-7, with 9 bases identical to TRBD2. The CDR3 totals 13 residues. The ends lost 3 bases at V and 6 bases at J; junction bases unmatched: 3. The germline CDR1 and CDR2 sequences are PRHDT and FYEKMQ (reference sequence). The CDR3 nucleotides are TGTGCCAGCAGCTTGGCGGGGGGGCGCGAGCAGTACTTC. Amino acids: CASSLAGGREQYF.

The chain uses TRBV5-1 and TRBJ2-1; 9 nucleotides align to TRBD2. V shed 0 bases and J 13 bases; nucleotides not matched to a gene: 5. In germline, CDR1 is SGHRS, CDR2 YFSETQ. The CDR3 covers 13 residues. CDR3 in amino acids: CASSLGLAGSQFF. CDR3 coding DNA: TGCGCCAGCAGCTTGGGGCTAGCGGGGAGTCAGTTCTTC.

Only a few counts were recorded for this clonotype. CDR3 residues: CASRLTSGGPMKPSTDTQYF. The DNA for the CDR3 is TGTGCCAGCAGGCTGACTAGCGGGGGGCCCATGAAACCTAGCACAGATACGCAGTATTTT. This chain uses TRBV11-2 with TRBJ2-3; 13 bases fit TRBD2. Germline V gene data show CDR1 as SGHAT and CDR2 as FQNNGV. The junction had 15 bases not matched to a gene; V was cut back by 6 bases and J by 0 bases. The CDR3 loop spans 20 amino acids.